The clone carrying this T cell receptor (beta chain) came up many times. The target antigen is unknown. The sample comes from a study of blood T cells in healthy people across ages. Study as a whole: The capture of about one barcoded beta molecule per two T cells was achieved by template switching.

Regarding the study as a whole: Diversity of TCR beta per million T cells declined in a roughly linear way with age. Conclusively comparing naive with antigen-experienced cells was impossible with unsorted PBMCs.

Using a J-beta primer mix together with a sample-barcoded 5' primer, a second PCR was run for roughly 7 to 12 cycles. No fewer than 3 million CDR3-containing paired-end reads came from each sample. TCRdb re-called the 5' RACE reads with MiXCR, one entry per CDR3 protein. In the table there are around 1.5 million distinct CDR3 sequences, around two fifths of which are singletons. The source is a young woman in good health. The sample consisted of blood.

As DNA, the CDR3 is TGCAGCGTTGGCCCCAGGGGGCGAATGGAGACCCAGTACTTC. Its protein product is CSVGPRGRMETQYF. The chain carries TRBV29-1 and TRBJ2-5; 8 bases agree with TRBD1. Trimming took 4 bases from V and 5 from J; bases not matched to a gene: 9. The CDR3 contains 14 residues. Germline assignment: CDR1 SQVTM and CDR2 ANQGSEA.